A single sample gave rise to the 16 T cell receptor beta chains below, sequenced in a study of blood T cell repertoires in COVID-19. Method: immunoSEQ multiplex PCR; TCRdb's copy keeps in-frame clones and lacks some. The sample includes roughly 70,000 clones, 70% to 85% of them seen just once. The sequencing sample was made of peripheral blood. The source is a woman aged 55-75 years with acute or convalescent COVID-19.

This sequence joins TRBV2 and TRBJ1-4, with TRBD1 as a possible D gene (6 bases). In germline, CDR1 is SNHLY, CDR2 FYNNEI. V was cut by 2 bases and J by 8 bases, with 18 bases left in between. The CDR3 extends over 16 amino acids. The CDR3 coding sequence is TGTGCCAGCAGTGAACTTGGGGTTGGACAGTCGGAAAAACTGTTTTTT. Residues: CASSELGVGQSEKLFF.

This clone was seen just once. The chain combines TRBV11-2 with TRBJ2-3, with 9 bases identical to TRBD1. This CDR3 has 17 residues. V lost 5 bases to trimming and J lost 0 bases; unmatched junction nucleotides: 9. Per the germline V gene, CDR1 is SGHAT and CDR2 is FQNNGV. The CDR3 loop is CASSRNPGQGSTDTQYF. The CDR3 DNA reads TGTGCCAGCAGCCGAAACCCGGGACAGGGTAGCACAGATACGCAGTATTTT.

This sequence joins TRBV28 and TRBJ1-1, with D uncertain. The CDR3 is 11 residues long. The germline V gene encodes CDR1 MDHEN and CDR2 SYDVKM. The CDR3 loop reads CGSASGAEAFF. CDR3 sequence (DNA): TGTGGGAGCGCCAGTGGCGCTGAAGCTTTCTTT.

The rearrangement uses TRBV5-1 and TRBJ2-1; D ambiguous. CDR3 length equals 13 residues. Germline CDR1 SGHRS, CDR2 YFSETQ. V was trimmed by 0 bases and J by 8 bases, leaving 9 bases between them. The CDR3 DNA reads as TGCGCCAGCAGCTTGGGAGACTGGGATGAGCAGTTCTTC. Its protein product is CASSLGDWDEQFF.

The V call is TRBV29-1, the J call TRBJ1-1; 7 bases align to TRBD1. Germline CDR1 SQVTM, CDR2 ANQGSEA. The CDR3 spans 11 residues. The CDR3 DNA reads as TGCACCAATGACAGGGCGACTGAAGCTTTCTTT. This codes for CTNDRATEAFF.

The chain uses TRBV19 and TRBJ1-1, with D hard to call. Germline lookup yields CDR1 LNHDA and CDR2 SQIVND (reference sequence). The CDR3 runs 13 residues. Trimming left V 5 bases short and J 7 bases short, with 14 bases between. The CDR3 DNA is TGTGCCAGTAGTCTTCAAGATAGGAGTGAAGCTTTCTTT. It codes for CASSLQDRSEAFF.

The rearrangement joins TRBV29-1 to TRBJ2-1, with 8 nucleotides matching TRBD2. The V gene end was trimmed by 5 bases and the J gene end by 5 bases; junction bases not matched to a gene: 20. Germline-derived CDR1 and CDR2 are SQVTM and ANQGSEA. The CDR3 consists of 18 residues. The CDR3 sequence is CSVCTSYYSGMGNNEQFF. The CDR3 DNA sequence: TGCAGCGTTTGCACCTCCTACTATAGCGGGATGGGAAACAATGAGCAGTTCTTC.

V and J are TRBV5-1 and TRBJ1-1; D uncertain. The CDR3 runs 13 residues. Per germline, CDR1 SGHRS and CDR2 YFSETQ. The germline V and J ends were trimmed by 2 bases and 6 bases, with 11 bases remaining between them. CDR3 nucleotides: TGCGCCAGCAGCTTCGGAGGAAACGCTGAAGCTTTCTTT. It translates to CASSFGGNAEAFF.

CDR3 amino acids: CASSLGLQPYNSPLHF. The CDR3 nucleotides read TGTGCCAGCAGTTTAGGACTCCAGCCTTATAATTCACCCCTCCACTTT. The chain couples TRBV6-5 to TRBJ1-6; D is ambiguous. CDR1 and CDR2 (germline): MNHEY, SVGAGI. The CDR3 spans 16 residues. V dropped 4 bases and J dropped 4 bases, with 14 bases sitting between them.

This clone was seen only once. The chain is built from TRBV5-8 and TRBJ2-1, with 12 bases fitting TRBD1. The CDR3 contains 15 residues. The V gene end was trimmed by 4 bases and the J gene end by 10 bases; junction bases not matched to a gene: 9. From germline, CDR1 is SGHTS and CDR2 YDEGEE. In DNA form, the CDR3 reads TGTGCCAGCAGCCCCCGGGACAGGGGGCGAGGGGAGCAGTTCTTC. This gives the protein CASSPRDRGRGEQFF.

The chain employs TRBV5-4 and TRBJ2-1; TRBD2 matches 10 bases. This CDR3 contains 15 residues. V lost 0 bases, J lost 6 bases, and 3 bases stayed unmatched. CDR1 and CDR2 (germline): SGHNT, YYREEE (reference sequence). Here the CDR3 DNA reads TGTGCCAGCAGCTTGGGTGCTAGCGGGAGCAATGAGCAGTTCTTC. Encoded protein: CASSLGASGSNEQFF.

This chain uses TRBV7-3 with TRBJ1-6; the match to TRBD1 covers 9 bases. The CDR3 sequence is 15 residues long. The V gene's germline CDR1 is SGHTA and CDR2 FQGTGA. The V gene end was trimmed by 5 bases and the J gene end by 7 bases; junction bases not matched to a gene: 6. This CDR3 reads CASSQQGASNSPLHF. For the CDR3, the DNA is TGTGCCAGCAGCCAACAGGGGGCATCGAATTCACCCCTCCACTTT.

This clone was recorded once. J is TRBJ2-7 and V is TRBV6-5; 7 bases agree with TRBD2. The germline V gene encodes CDR1 MNHEY and CDR2 SVGAGI. CDR3 size: 15 residues. Losses at the gene ends were 0 bases for V and 4 bases for J; bases not matched to a gene: 6. For the CDR3, the DNA is TGTGCCAGCAGTTACTCGGGGAGGGGCGAGTACGAGCAGTACTTC. Its translation is CASSYSGRGEYEQYF.

This clone was recorded a few times. The rearrangement uses TRBV12-5 and TRBJ1-2; 9 bases fit TRBD1. This CDR3 region has 15 residues. Germline V gene lookup returns CDR1 LGHNT and CDR2 FRNRAP. The junction had 8 bases not matched to a gene; V was cut back by 4 bases and J by 5 bases. The CDR3 reads CASGSGTGLPYGYTF. The CDR3 coding sequence is TGTGCTAGTGGTTCCGGGACAGGGCTCCCTTATGGCTACACCTTC.

CDR3 sequence reads: CASSTGDNQPQHF. DNA of the CDR3: TGTGCCAGCAGTACAGGGGACAATCAGCCCCAGCATTTT. J is TRBJ1-5 and V is TRBV12-3 or TRBV12-4; 7 positions match TRBD1. The ends lost 5 bases at V and 3 bases at J; junction bases unmatched: 1. The CDR3 is 13 amino acids.

The genes are TRBV7-9 and TRBJ2-7; 7 positions match TRBD1. The V and J ends lost 3 bases and 6 bases, in that order; junction bases with no gene match: 14. Germline CDR1 is SEHNR and CDR2 is FQNEAQ (reference sequence). This CDR3 spans 16 amino acids. This CDR3 is CASSLTGPLLLGEQYF. In nucleotides, the CDR3 is TGTGCCAGCAGCTTGACAGGGCCTCTTCTTCTAGGCGAGCAGTACTTC.